These 18 T cell receptor beta chains originate from one sample sequenced in a study of cytomegalovirus exposure and HLA in healthy donors. Primers: 60 Vbeta forward and 13 Jbeta reverse. TCRdb keeps only in-frame clones here, not all; method: immunoSEQ multiplex PCR. The data contain about 160,000 clones, 70% to 80% of them singletons. Specimen: PBMCs. Source of these receptors: a man between 45 and 60 years old in good health and CMV-seropositive.

This clone has only a few counts. J is TRBJ2-2 and V is TRBV14; 8 bases align to TRBD1. Germline trimming cut 1 base from V and 7 bases from J; bases unmatched to any gene: 2. This CDR3 comprises 14 residues. CDR1 and CDR2 from the germline V gene are SGHDN and FVKESK. The CDR3 DNA reads as TGTGCCAGCAGCCAAGGACAGGGGTTCGGGGAGCTGTTTTTT. Translation gives CASSQGQGFGELFF.

A remark on this clone: A read error may account for a junction end that differs from germline. The V gene is TRBV5-1, the J gene TRBJ1-3; D is perhaps TRBD1 (5 bases). Germline V lookup: CDR1 SGHRS, CDR2 YFSETQ. The CDR3 has 12 residues. The CDR3 spells CASSITGNAIYF. The CDR3 DNA follows: TGCGCCAGCAGCATAACAGGAAACGCCATATATTTT. Together with reference TRBV5-1 and TRBJ1-3, the CDR3 gives the full variable domain: KAGVTQTPRYLIKTRGQQVTLSCSPISGHRSVSWYQQTPGQGLQFLFEYFSETQRNKGNFPGRFSGRQFSNSRSEMNVSTLELGDSALYLCASSITGNAIYFGEGSWLTVV.

The rearrangement joins TRBV15 to TRBJ1-4; D uncertain. The CDR3 contains 15 residues. Germline CDR1 is LNHNV and CDR2 is YYDKDF (reference sequence). V was shortened by 0 bases and J by 5 bases, with 10 bases between the two germline ends. This CDR3 is CATSRDWATNEKLFF. CDR3 DNA: TGTGCCACCAGCAGAGATTGGGCCACGAATGAAAAACTGTTTTTT. The complete variable domain, with remaining parts taken from reference TRBV15 and TRBJ1-4, reads DAMVIQNPRYQVTQFGKPVTLSCSQTLNHNVMYWYQQKSSQAPKLLFHYYDKDFNNEADTPDNFQSRRPNTSFCFLDIRSPGLGDTAMYLCATSRDWATNEKLFFGSGTQLSVL.

This sequence joins TRBV29-1 and TRBJ2-1; D remains unclear. CDR1 is SQVTM, CDR2 ANQGSEA, per germline. V gave up 0 bases and J gave up 0 bases, with 3 bases separating them. There are 13 residues in the CDR3. The CDR3 coding sequence is TGCAGCGTTGAAGAGAGCTCCTACAATGAGCAGTTCTTC. Translated, it gives CSVEESSYNEQFF.

The chain recombines TRBV6-6 with TRBJ1-1; D is perhaps TRBD1 (5 bases). V was cut by 4 bases and J by 4 bases, with 13 bases left in between. CDR3 size: 14 residues. Germline-derived CDR1 and CDR2 are MNHNY and SVGAGI (reference sequence). The CDR3 here is CASSLAGRGTEAFF. CDR3 nucleotide sequence: TGTGCCAGCAGTTTGGCAGGGCGGGGCACTGAAGCTTTCTTT.

The V call is TRBV13, the J call TRBJ2-1; no firm D call. CDR1 is PRHDT and CDR2 is FYEKMQ in the germline V gene (reference sequence). The CDR3 extends over 15 amino acids. The V and J ends lost 1 base and 2 bases respectively, with 9 bases between them. DNA of the CDR3: TGTGCCAGCAGCTTAGAATCGGTAACCTACAATGAGCAGTTCTTC. This translates into CASSLESVTYNEQFF.

V usage is TRBV6-6 and J usage is TRBJ1-1; D not resolved. The V gene's germline CDR1 is MNHNY and CDR2 SVGAGI (reference sequence). Trimming shortened V by 2 bases and J by 3 bases, and 7 bases separated the two germline ends. The length of the CDR3 is 13 residues. This chain's CDR3 is CASSYEGYTEAFF. The CDR3 DNA reads TGTGCCAGCAGTTACGAGGGATACACTGAAGCTTTCTTT.

The V call is TRBV21-1, the J call TRBJ2-7; TRBD2 is the table's D call and was not checked against the DNA. TRBV21-1 is termed a pseudogene. The CDR3 contains 23 residues. CDR3 sequence reads: CASSTVFGLAGGQIKGYSYEQYF. CDR3 DNA: TGTGCCAGCAGCACAGTCTTTGGGCTAGCGGGGGGCCAGATCAAGGGGTACTCCTACGAGCAGTACTTC.

This sequence joins TRBV30 and TRBJ2-7; possible D gene TRBD2, 7 bases. CDR1 and CDR2 from the germline V gene are GTSNPN and SVGIG (reference sequence). The CDR3 covers 13 residues. Trimming pared 3 bases from V and 4 bases from J, leaving 13 bases between. The CDR3: CAWRGRGAYEQYF. CDR3 sequence (DNA): TGTGCCTGGAGAGGGAGGGGGGCATACGAGCAGTACTTC.

The J gene is TRBJ2-3, the V gene TRBV14; 9 bases map to TRBD2. The CDR3 has 16 residues. V gave up 1 base and J gave up 2 bases; unmatched junction bases: 4. Germline values: CDR1 SGHDN, CDR2 FVKESK. The CDR3 region has the DNA TGTGCCAGCAGCCAAGTAGAGCGGGGGGCCACAGATACGCAGTATTTT. Its translation is CASSQVERGATDTQYF.

This clone has only a few counts. The chain joins TRBV29-1 to TRBJ1-1; TRBD1 aligns across 10 bases. The CDR3 is 12 amino acids. Germline V gives CDR1 SQVTM, CDR2 ANQGSEA. J was trimmed by 11 bases and V by 5 bases; bases with no gene match: 8. The CDR3 is CSVRGQGGQAFF. The CDR3 nucleotides are TGCAGCGTTAGAGGACAGGGGGGGCAGGCTTTCTTT.

The V and J genes are TRBV5-1 and TRBJ1-1, with D unclear. V was clipped by 1 base and J by 0 bases, with 7 bases between them. This CDR3 has 14 amino acids. Germline-derived CDR1 and CDR2 are SGHRS and YFSETQ. The CDR3 bases are TGCGCCAGCAGCTTGTACGGTCTGAACACTGAAGCTTTCTTT. Protein: CASSLYGLNTEAFF.

CDR3 region: CATRGRDQPQHF. The CDR3, as DNA: TGTGCCACTAGGGGCCGCGATCAGCCCCAGCATTTT. V gene TRBV6-5 combines with J gene TRBJ1-5, with TRBD1 as a possible D gene (5 bases). Germline CDR1 reads MNHEY; CDR2 reads SVGAGI. This CDR3 spans 12 amino acids. V was cut by 10 bases and J by 5 bases, with 12 bases left in between.

The V and J genes are TRBV4-3 and TRBJ1-3; D possibly corresponds to TRBD1 (6 bases). This CDR3 comprises 16 residues. Deletions cut 1 base from V and 4 bases from J, with 14 bases between. Germline values: CDR1 LGHNA, CDR2 YSLEER. CDR3 residues: CASSQVQGVFGNTIYF. The CDR3 region has the DNA TGCGCCAGCAGCCAAGTACAGGGAGTCTTCGGAAACACCATATATTTT.

The V and J genes are TRBV27 and TRBJ2-1; 10 bases are a match to TRBD1. Trimming removed 6 bases from V and 7 bases from J; junction bases left unmatched: 12. The CDR3 is made up of 16 amino acids. CDR1 and CDR2 (germline): MNHEY, SMNVEV (reference sequence). CDR3 protein: CASRIRPGQGGNEQFF. CDR3 sequence (DNA): TGTGCCAGCAGAATAAGGCCCGGACAGGGGGGGAATGAGCAGTTCTTC.

The chain recombines TRBV27 with TRBJ2-7; 10 nucleotides match TRBD1. V shed 6 bases and J 2 bases; nucleotides not matched to a gene: 7. CDR3 length: 15 amino acids. Per the germline V gene, CDR1 is MNHEY and CDR2 is SMNVEV (reference sequence). The CDR3 reads CASSLRDRGPYEQYF. The CDR3 DNA sequence: TGTGCCAGCAGCCTTCGGGACAGGGGACCCTACGAGCAGTACTTC.

CDR3 coding DNA: TGTGCCAGCAAGCCGGACTCTAAGTGGGCTGAAGCTTTCTTT. As protein: CASKPDSKWAEAFF. This sequence joins TRBV28 and TRBJ1-1; D gene uncertain. Trimming left V 7 bases short and J 6 bases short, with 18 bases between. Germline loops: CDR1 MDHEN, CDR2 SYDVKM. The CDR3 covers 14 residues. Filled out from reference TRBV28 and TRBJ1-1, the complete variable domain reads DVKVTQSSRYLVKRTGEKVFLECVQDMDHENMFWYRQDPGLGLRLIYFSYDVKMKEKGDIPEGYSVSREKKERFSLILESASTNQTSMYLCASKPDSKWAEAFFGQGTRLTVV.

This chain links TRBV7-9 with TRBJ2-3; D is uncertain. Trimming left V 3 bases short and J 4 bases short, with 2 bases between. In germline, CDR1 is SEHNR, CDR2 FQNEAQ (reference sequence). This CDR3 is built from 11 residues. The CDR3 sequence: CASSFADTQYF. The DNA for the CDR3 is TGTGCCAGCAGCTTCGCAGATACGCAGTATTTT. Full variable domain (outside the CDR3, taken from reference TRBV7-9 and TRBJ2-3): DTGVSQNPRHKITKRGQNVTFRCDPISEHNRLYWYRQTLGQGPEFLTYFQNEAQLEKSRLLSDRFSAERPKGSFSTLEIQRTEQGDSAMYLCASSFADTQYFGPGTRLTVL.